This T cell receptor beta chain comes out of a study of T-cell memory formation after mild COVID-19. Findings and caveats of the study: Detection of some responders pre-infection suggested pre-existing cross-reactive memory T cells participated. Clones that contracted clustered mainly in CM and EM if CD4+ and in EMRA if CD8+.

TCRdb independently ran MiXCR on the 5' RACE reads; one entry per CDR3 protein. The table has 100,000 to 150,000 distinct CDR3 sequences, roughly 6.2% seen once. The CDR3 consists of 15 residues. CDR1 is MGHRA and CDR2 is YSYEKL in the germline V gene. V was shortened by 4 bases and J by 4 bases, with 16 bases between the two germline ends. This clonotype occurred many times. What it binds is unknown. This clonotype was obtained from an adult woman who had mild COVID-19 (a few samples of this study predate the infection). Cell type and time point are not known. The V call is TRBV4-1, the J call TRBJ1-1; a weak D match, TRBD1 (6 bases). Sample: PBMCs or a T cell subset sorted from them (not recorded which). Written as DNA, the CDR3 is TGCGCCAGCAGCCTGGGGGGCCTTGGCGGCACTGAAGCTTTCTTT. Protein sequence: CASSLGGLGGTEAFF.